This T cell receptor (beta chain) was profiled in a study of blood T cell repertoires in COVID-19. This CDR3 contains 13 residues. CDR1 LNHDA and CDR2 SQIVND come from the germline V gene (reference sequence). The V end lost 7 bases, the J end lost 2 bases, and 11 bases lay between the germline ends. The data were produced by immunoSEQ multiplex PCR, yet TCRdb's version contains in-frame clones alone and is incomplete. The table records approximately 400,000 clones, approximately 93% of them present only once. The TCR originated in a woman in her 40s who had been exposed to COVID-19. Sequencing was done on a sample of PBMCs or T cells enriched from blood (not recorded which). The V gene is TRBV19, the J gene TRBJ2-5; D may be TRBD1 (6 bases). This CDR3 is CASTPQGQETQYF. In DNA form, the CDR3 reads TGTGCCAGTACCCCACAGGGTCAAGAGACCCAGTACTTC.